This T cell receptor (beta chain) was documented in a study of read filtering for tumor transcriptome and immune sequencing. Overall study: Per sample, TCR-region reads ranged about 4.05 to 10.27 million by IR-seq, roughly 80 to 1273 by RNA-seq. General observations from the study: IR-seq captured clonotypes deeper and more reliably than RNA-seq. Sorted CD138-negative bone marrow cells were not purified T cells.

Sampling of bone marrow took place during active disease in every patient. This clonotype has ten or more counts. What it recognizes is unknown. The library was built from around 0.4 ug RNA with molecular barcoded adaptors for alpha/delta and beta/gamma chains. Using its own MiXCR run on the reads, TCRdb lists one record per CDR3 protein. The table records around 140,000 distinct CDR3 sequences, roughly 13% of them present only once. This TCR came from a donor at least 40 years old with multiple myeloma. Material for sequencing was a population of CD138-negative cells sorted from bone marrow.

As DNA, the CDR3 is TGTGCCAGCAGCCTTGGGGGGTCCGGAAAGACCCAGTACTTC. It is translated as CASSLGGSGKTQYF. The J gene is TRBJ2-5, the V gene TRBV7-9; a possible D gene is TRBD2 (6 bases). Deletions cut 5 bases from V and 6 bases from J, with 16 bases between. Germline loops: CDR1 SEHNR, CDR2 FQNEAQ (reference sequence). This CDR3 is built from 14 residues.